This TCR beta chain was obtained from a study of identical twins. General study results and limits: Insertion counts were lower in abundant cord blood beta clonotypes, a trend that memory repertoires did not show. Less excess twin sharing appeared in beta out-of-frame sequences.

The germline gives CDR1 SQVTM, CDR2 ANQGSEA. This CDR3 is built from 14 residues. V lost 6 bases and J lost 7, with 16 bases in between. TCRdb reanalysed the 5' RACE reads using MiXCR and keeps one entry per CDR3 protein. The table has about 730,000 distinct CDR3 sequences, 21% seen once; the top ten hold 4.3%. Note on this clonotype: Its specificity is unknown.

These data were also filed under a second study, of T cells expressing NK-cell markers. As that study records: About 1.0-7.5% of CD8+ T cells in over five donors belonged to dominant NKG2C+ clonotypes.

The sequence was obtained from a young woman in good health. The V call is TRBV29-1, the J call TRBJ1-6; D might be TRBD1 (5 bases). Sequencing used PBMCs. For the CDR3, the DNA is TGCAGCGTACAGTTTGGAGGGGCGAATTCACCCCTCCACTTT. Residues: CSVQFGGANSPLHF.